This T cell receptor (beta chain) appears in the sequencing data of a study of blood T cell repertoires in COVID-19. From germline, CDR1 is SNHLY and CDR2 FYNNEI. V shed 6 bases and J shed 3 bases, with 12 bases lying between them. CDR3 size: 13 residues. Here immunoSEQ multiplex PCR was the method, and the copy in TCRdb shows in-frame clones only, minus some. The sample lists some 66,000 clones; approximately 80% were seen once. The TCR comes from a man aged 55 to 70 with acute or convalescent COVID-19. The source material was peripheral blood. The chain uses TRBV2 and TRBJ2-7; possibly TRBD1 for D (6 bases). CDR3 residues: CASSAQGRYEQYF. Here the CDR3 DNA reads TGTGCCAGCAGCGCACAGGGCCGCTACGAGCAGTACTTC.